What follows are 20 T cell receptor beta chains derived from one specimen sequenced in a study of early T cells in non-severe SARS-CoV-2 infection. TCRdb reprocessed the 5' RACE reads with MiXCR, giving one entry per CDR3 protein. The sample holds 60,000 to 90,000 distinct CDR3 sequences, 16% seen once. Sequenced material: whole blood. All receptors come from an adult who was a healthcare worker with PCR-confirmed SARS-CoV-2 infection or an uninfected control (not recorded which).

In its sample, this clonotype was seen many times. The rearrangement joins TRBV20-1 to TRBJ2-7; 10 bases map to TRBD2. V shed 6 bases, J shed 0 bases, and the junction held 14 bases outside the gene matches. The CDR3 totals 17 residues. CDR1 DFQATT and CDR2 SNEGSKA come from the germline V gene (reference sequence). The CDR3 sequence is CSARVPSGSASSYEQYF. CDR3 DNA: TGCAGTGCCCGTGTACCTAGCGGGAGCGCAAGCTCCTACGAGCAGTACTTC.

The chain combines TRBV7-3 with TRBJ2-5; no definite D call. The V end was cut by 11 bases, the J end by 5 bases, with 12 bases between. This CDR3 spans 11 amino acids. Germline V lookup: CDR1 SGHTA, CDR2 FQGTGA. CDR3 in DNA: TGTGCCTCCTGCGGACGGGAGACCCAGTACTTC. Translated, it gives CASCGRETQYF.

The rearrangement uses TRBV7-6 and TRBJ1-2; no reliable D call. The CDR3 spans 13 residues. The V end lost 1 base, the J end lost 8 bases, and 11 bases lay between the germline ends. Germline loops: CDR1 SGHVS, CDR2 FNYEAQ. CDR3 loop: CASSLGGLQGYTF. The CDR3 coding sequence is TGTGCCAGCAGCTTAGGAGGGCTTCAAGGCTACACCTTC.

The chain joins TRBV11-2 to TRBJ1-1; 7 positions agree with TRBD1. CDR1 SGHAT and CDR2 FQNNGV come from the germline V gene. The V segment lost 8 bases and the J segment 3 bases; nucleotides outside the gene matches: 15. CDR3 size: 16 residues. The chain's CDR3 is CASRWDRLYGDTEAFF. The CDR3 DNA is TGTGCCAGCCGTTGGGACAGACTTTACGGGGACACTGAAGCTTTCTTT.

The chain recombines TRBV29-1 with TRBJ2-7; D is possibly TRBD1 (6 bases). V lost 6 bases and J lost 2, with 14 bases in between. Germline V CDR1 and CDR2: SQVTM, ANQGSEA. This CDR3 has 13 residues. The CDR3 nucleotides read TGCAGCGTCTCTAGGGACAAACCCTACGAGCAGTACTTC. This sequence encodes CSVSRDKPYEQYF.

The chain couples TRBV6-5 to TRBJ1-1; D remains unclear. This CDR3 has 14 residues. The germline CDR1 and CDR2 sequences are MNHEY and SVGAGI. Trimming took 2 bases from V and 4 from J, leaving 11 bases between them. CDR3 region: CASSYGFKGTEAFF. For the CDR3, the DNA is TGTGCCAGCAGTTACGGGTTCAAGGGCACTGAAGCTTTCTTT.

This clonotype was recorded a few times. The chain joins TRBV3-1 to TRBJ2-3, with D perhaps matching TRBD2 (6 bases). The germline V gene encodes CDR1 LGHDT and CDR2 YNNKEL (reference sequence). CDR3 length equals 14 residues. Deletions cut 4 bases from V and 6 bases from J, with 14 bases between. DNA for the CDR3: TGTGCCAGCAGCCCCGGGGGTATGGCGGATACGCAGTATTTT. Its protein product is CASSPGGMADTQYF.

DNA for the CDR3: TGCAGCGTGAACGATCTGATGGGCACTGAAGCTTTCTTT. It translates to CSVNDLMGTEAFF. This chain uses TRBV29-1 with TRBJ1-1; no clear D. The V and J ends lost 6 bases and 4 bases respectively, with 15 bases between them. The CDR3 is made up of 13 amino acids. Looked up from germline, CDR1 is SQVTM and CDR2 is ANQGSEA.

The gene calls are TRBV7-9 and TRBJ1-1; maybe TRBD1 (5 bases). Trimming removed 2 bases at V and 3 bases at J, with 13 bases between. CDR1 SEHNR and CDR2 FQNEAQ come from the germline V gene (reference sequence). The CDR3 spans 15 residues. The CDR3 protein is CASSLKLGEYTEAFF. In DNA form, the CDR3 reads TGTGCCAGCAGCTTAAAATTGGGGGAGTACACTGAAGCTTTCTTT.

This clonotype was recorded many times. The V gene is TRBV5-1, the J gene TRBJ2-3; D gene unclear. V lost 0 bases to trimming and J lost 5 bases, with 4 bases between them. CDR3 length equals 12 residues. CDR1 is SGHRS and CDR2 is YFSETQ in the germline V gene. The DNA of the CDR3 is TGCGCCAGCAGCTTGGAAGGAGATACGCAGTATTTT. It specifies CASSLEGDTQYF. Complete variable domain (other parts from reference TRBV5-1 and TRBJ2-3): KAGVTQTPRYLIKTRGQQVTLSCSPISGHRSVSWYQQTPGQGLQFLFEYFSETQRNKGNFPGRFSGRQFSNSRSEMNVSTLELGDSALYLCASSLEGDTQYFGPGTRLTVL.

The V gene is TRBV19, the J gene TRBJ2-5, with TRBD1 identical over 11 bases. V trimming: 6 bases; J trimming: 4 bases; junction bases outside the gene matches: 7. CDR1 is LNHDA and CDR2 is SQIVND in the germline V gene (reference sequence). The CDR3 loop spans 15 amino acids. CDR3 region: CASSKRTGGTETQYF. DNA of the CDR3: TGTGCCAGTAGCAAACGGACAGGGGGCACAGAGACCCAGTACTTC. The full variable domain, with the rest looked up from reference TRBV19 and TRBJ2-5, is DGGITQSPKYLFRKEGQNVTLSCEQNLNHDAMYWYRQDPGQGLRLIYYSQIVNDFQKGDIAEGYSVSREKKESFPLTVTSAQKNPTAFYLCASSKRTGGTETQYFGPGTRLLVL.

The chain is built from TRBV20-1 and TRBJ2-2; D might be TRBD2 (6 bases). Germline CDR1 and CDR2: DFQATT and SNEGSKA (reference sequence). This CDR3 is built from 16 residues. The V gene lost 0 bases and the J gene lost 0 bases, with 11 bases spanning the gap. The CDR3 spells CSARDGEATNTGELFF. DNA for the CDR3: TGCAGTGCTAGAGATGGGGAGGCGACGAACACCGGGGAGCTGTTTTTT.

The sample holds a few counts of this clonotype. In DNA form, the CDR3 reads TGTGCCGCCCTGATAGGAGCGGGGGGATACAATGAGCAGTTCTTC. Its translation: CAALIGAGGYNEQFF. The chain couples TRBV6-5 to TRBJ2-1, with 9 bases matching TRBD2. The junction had 12 bases not matched to a gene; V was cut back by 11 bases and J by 4 bases. There are 15 residues in the CDR3. CDR1 and CDR2 (germline): MNHEY, SVGAGI.

V usage is TRBV15 and J usage is TRBJ1-5; D not resolved. The CDR3 has 15 amino acids. Germline CDR1 is LNHNV and CDR2 is YYDKDF (reference sequence). The V end lost 0 bases, the J end lost 3 bases, and 9 bases lay between the germline ends. CDR3 in DNA: TGTGCCACCAGCAGAGACCGGAAAGACAATCAGCCCCAGCATTTT. Its translation is CATSRDRKDNQPQHF.

This clonotype showed up just a few times. The chain carries TRBV18 and TRBJ2-7; a possible D gene is TRBD1 (5 bases). CDR1 is KGHSH and CDR2 is LQKENI in the germline V gene. Trimming stripped 1 base from V and 5 bases from J, with 9 bases between. CDR3 length: 13 residues. CDR3 in amino acids: CASSPLGQNEQYF. The CDR3 DNA is TGTGCCAGCTCACCACTGGGGCAGAACGAGCAGTACTTC. The full variable domain, in which reference TRBV18 and TRBJ2-7 provide the parts outside the CDR3, is NAGVMQNPRHLVRRRGQEARLRCSPMKGHSHVYWYRQLPEEGLKFMVYLQKENIIDESGMPKERFSAEFPKEGPSILRIQQVVRGDSAAYFCASSPLGQNEQYFGPGTRLTVT.

The chain uses TRBV7-2 and TRBJ2-1; 8 bases match TRBD2. The trim removed 0 bases at V and 7 bases at J, leaving 5 bases unmatched. Germline CDR1 is SGHTA and CDR2 is FQGNSA. This CDR3 is built from 15 residues. Here the CDR3 DNA reads TGTGCCAGCAGCTTAGCCGGGGGGGCCTTAAATGAGCAGTTCTTC. Residues: CASSLAGGALNEQFF.

V usage is TRBV24-1 and J usage is TRBJ1-1; D ambiguous. The CDR3 length is 13 residues. Germline V gene data show CDR1 as KGHDR and CDR2 as SFDVKD. The V gene lost 5 bases and the J gene lost 3 bases, with 9 bases spanning the gap. CDR3 region: CATSAHKDTEAFF. DNA of the CDR3: TGTGCCACCAGTGCCCATAAGGACACTGAAGCTTTCTTT.

This sequence joins TRBV5-1 and TRBJ1-1; 10 bases line up with TRBD1. The CDR3 runs to 16 residues. Germline CDR1 SGHRS, CDR2 YFSETQ. The V gene end was trimmed by 0 bases and the J gene end by 3 bases; junction bases not matched to a gene: 5. The CDR3 loop is CASSLEGQGTYTEAFF. As DNA, the CDR3 is TGCGCCAGCAGCTTGGAGGGACAGGGGACGTACACTGAAGCTTTCTTT.

This clonotype was picked up a small number of times. This chain joins TRBV20-1 and TRBJ2-5; D is ambiguous. The germline CDR1 and CDR2 sequences are DFQATT and SNEGSKA (reference sequence). Trimming shortened V by 5 bases and J by 2 bases, and 9 bases separated the two germline ends. CDR3 length: 12 amino acids. The CDR3 nucleotides are TGCAGTGCTGTCCGTATTCAAGAGACCCAGTACTTC. This gives the protein CSAVRIQETQYF.

The J gene is TRBJ1-5, the V gene TRBV20-1, with 8 bases that match TRBD1. Trimming removed 6 bases from V and 7 bases from J; junction bases left unmatched: 8. The CDR3 extends over 13 amino acids. Looked up from germline, CDR1 is DFQATT and CDR2 is SNEGSKA (reference sequence). In DNA form, the CDR3 reads TGCAGTGCCTCCGGGACAGGCGTCCAGCCCCAGCATTTT. It translates to CSASGTGVQPQHF.